Listed below are T cell receptor beta chains from one sample, sequenced in a study of T cell changes during pregnancy in multiple sclerosis. This table comes from immunoSEQ multiplex PCR, and its TCRdb copy is limited to in-frame clones, with some not included. The sample has some 81,000 clones, 75% to 90% seen once. Here the sequenced sample was peripheral blood, taken before pregnancy. The receptors originated from a female donor with multiple sclerosis, enrolled in a pregnancy study. Both conserved end residues are part of each CDR3. Each record gives: D gene, J gene, clone size, V gene, CDR3 protein, CDR3 DNA. The D gene is left open where the match is weak. Clone size appears in some rows only: once, few, many, or a class for an expanded clone.

D gene: TRBD1; J gene: TRBJ1-2; clone size: once; V gene: TRBV9; CDR3 protein: CASRTSGGNGYTF; CDR3 DNA: TGTGCCAGCAGGACATCAGGGGGCAATGGCTACACCTTC
D gene: -; J gene: TRBJ1-2; clone size: -; V gene: TRBV5-6; CDR3 protein: CASSLTGLSYTF; CDR3 DNA: TGTGCCAGCAGCTTGACAGGGTTGAGCTACACCTTC
D gene: -; J gene: TRBJ2-3; clone size: -; V gene: TRBV2; CDR3 protein: CASRTQPLATDTQYF; CDR3 DNA: TGTGCCAGCAGGACTCAACCACTAGCCACAGATACGCAGTATTTT
D gene: -; J gene: TRBJ2-7; clone size: -; V gene: TRBV19; CDR3 protein: CASSGGQGITYEQYF; CDR3 DNA: TGTGCCAGTAGTGGGGGCCAGGGTATCACCTACGAGCAGTACTTC
D gene: TRBD2; J gene: TRBJ2-7; clone size: -; V gene: TRBV5-1; CDR3 protein: CASTAASGAYEQYF; CDR3 DNA: TGCGCCAGCACCGCAGCTAGCGGGGCATACGAGCAGTACTTC
D gene: TRBD2; J gene: TRBJ2-5; clone size: -; V gene: TRBV5-1; CDR3 protein: CASSLLAGGEETQYF; CDR3 DNA: TGCGCCAGCAGCTTGCTAGCGGGAGGGGAAGAGACCCAGTACTTC
D gene: -; J gene: TRBJ1-3; clone size: -; V gene: TRBV28; CDR3 protein: CASSFVSGNTIYF; CDR3 DNA: TGTGCCAGCAGTTTCGTTAGTGGAAACACCATATATTTT
D gene: TRBD2; J gene: TRBJ2-7; clone size: -; V gene: TRBV6-5; CDR3 protein: CASSYGDYSYEQYF; CDR3 DNA: TGTGCCAGCAGTTATGGGGACTACTCCTACGAGCAGTACTTC
D gene: -; J gene: TRBJ1-2; clone size: few; V gene: TRBV2; CDR3 protein: CASSEGKHYGYTF; CDR3 DNA: TGTGCCAGCAGTGAAGGAAAGCACTATGGCTACACCTTC
D gene: TRBD2; J gene: TRBJ2-1; clone size: -; V gene: TRBV5-8; CDR3 protein: CASSVLAGSIDEQFF; CDR3 DNA: TGTGCCAGCAGCGTACTAGCGGGGAGTATCGATGAGCAGTTCTTC
D gene: -; J gene: TRBJ1-1; clone size: -; V gene: TRBV11-1; CDR3 protein: CASSRGPAGVNTEAFF; CDR3 DNA: TGTGCCAGCAGCCGGGGGCCCGCGGGGGTGAACACTGAAGCTTTCTTT
D gene: TRBD2; J gene: TRBJ2-5; clone size: once; V gene: TRBV7-9; CDR3 protein: CASRPRGGETQYF; CDR3 DNA: TGTGCCAGCCGACCGCGGGGAGGGGAGACCCAGTACTTC
D gene: TRBD2; J gene: TRBJ2-5; clone size: -; V gene: TRBV9; CDR3 protein: CASSVGDSGGRIETQYF; CDR3 DNA: TGTGCCAGCAGCGTAGGAGATAGCGGGGGGCGGATTGAGACCCAGTACTTC
D gene: TRBD1; J gene: TRBJ1-1; clone size: -; V gene: TRBV6-5; CDR3 protein: CASSYSGDSEAFF; CDR3 DNA: TGTGCCAGCAGTTACTCAGGGGACAGTGAAGCTTTCTTT
D gene: -; J gene: TRBJ2-1; clone size: -; V gene: TRBV9; CDR3 protein: CASSRPLSGYYNEQFF; CDR3 DNA: TGTGCCAGCAGCCGACCACTGAGCGGGTACTACAATGAGCAGTTCTTC
D gene: -; J gene: TRBJ1-5; clone size: -; V gene: TRBV5-4; CDR3 protein: CASSLQGDSNQPQHF; CDR3 DNA: TGTGCCAGCAGCTTGCAAGGAGATAGCAATCAGCCCCAGCATTTT
D gene: -; J gene: TRBJ1-1; clone size: -; V gene: TRBV7-2; CDR3 protein: CASILRVHTEAFF; CDR3 DNA: TGTGCCAGCATTCTGAGGGTACACACTGAAGCTTTCTTT
D gene: -; J gene: TRBJ1-1; clone size: -; V gene: TRBV19; CDR3 protein: CASTSFNTEAFF; CDR3 DNA: TGTGCCAGTACCAGTTTCAACACTGAAGCTTTCTTT
D gene: TRBD1; J gene: TRBJ1-6; clone size: -; V gene: TRBV5-1; CDR3 protein: CASSPGTGTVSVSGNSPLHF; CDR3 DNA: TGCGCCAGCAGCCCGGGAACCGGGACAGTGTCTGTTTCGGGTAATTCACCCCTCCACTTT
D gene: -; J gene: TRBJ1-2; clone size: -; V gene: TRBV5-4; CDR3 protein: CASSLREIYGYTF; CDR3 DNA: TGTGCCAGCAGCTTGCGGGAAATCTATGGCTACACCTTC
D gene: TRBD2; J gene: TRBJ2-1; clone size: -; V gene: TRBV5-1; CDR3 protein: CASSPAAGGGYNEQFF; CDR3 DNA: TGCGCCAGCAGCCCGGCCGCGGGGGGGGGATACAATGAGCAGTTCTTC
D gene: -; J gene: TRBJ1-2; clone size: -; V gene: TRBV19; CDR3 protein: CAPLAGEYGYTF; CDR3 DNA: TGTGCCCCCTTGGCGGGTGAGTATGGCTACACCTTC
D gene: TRBD1; J gene: TRBJ1-4; clone size: -; V gene: TRBV12-5; CDR3 protein: CASGRDSYNEKLFF; CDR3 DNA: TGTGCTAGTGGTCGGGACAGTTATAATGAAAAACTGTTTTTT
D gene: -; J gene: TRBJ1-5; clone size: -; V gene: TRBV6-1; CDR3 protein: CASNVDRNNQPQHF; CDR3 DNA: TGTGCCAGCAATGTAGACAGGAACAATCAGCCCCAGCATTTT
D gene: TRBD2; J gene: TRBJ2-2; clone size: -; V gene: TRBV6-4; CDR3 protein: CASSAPKSGGSTGELFF; CDR3 DNA: TGTGCCAGCAGTGCTCCCAAAAGCGGGGGCTCCACCGGGGAGCTGTTTTTT
D gene: TRBD1; J gene: TRBJ2-7; clone size: -; V gene: TRBV5-8; CDR3 protein: CASSSRLTGGAYEQYF; CDR3 DNA: TGTGCCAGCAGCTCGAGGCTGACAGGGGGAGCCTACGAGCAGTACTTC